The next 14 T cell receptor beta chains were all read from a single sample in a study of T-cell reconstitution after alpha-beta-depleted transplantation in children. Unique molecular identifiers were built into the TCRbeta library. MiXCR, run by TCRdb on the PCR reads, gives a single entry per CDR3 protein. This table holds some 490,000 distinct CDR3 sequences, 12% found once. The sample was PBMCs from the stem cell graft donor, taken from the stem cell graft. The receptors here all came from a human donor who donated a stem cell graft to a child with combined immunodeficiency.

This chain joins TRBV12-3 or TRBV12-4 and TRBJ2-1, with 9 bases aligning to TRBD2. Trimming at V came to 6 bases and at J to 4 bases, leaving 16 bases not matched to a gene. The CDR3 extends over 18 amino acids. The CDR3 spells CASSTPTGSSGTYNEQFF. CDR3 sequence (DNA): TGTGCCAGCAGCACACCCACGGGCTCTAGCGGGACTTACAATGAGCAGTTCTTC.

This clonotype came up a few times. V and J are TRBV5-1 and TRBJ2-1; 7 bases fit TRBD2. The CDR3 consists of 15 residues. CDR1 and CDR2 from the germline V gene are SGHRS and YFSETQ. Unmatched junction bases numbered 2, after V lost 0 bases and J lost 2 bases. CDR3 loop: CASSLVGLPYNEQFF. CDR3 in DNA: TGCGCCAGCAGCTTGGTGGGACTACCCTACAATGAGCAGTTCTTC.

The chain carries TRBV5-1 and TRBJ2-7, with 9 bases that match TRBD1. CDR1 and CDR2 from the germline V gene are SGHRS and YFSETQ. This CDR3 is built from 14 residues. The ends lost 3 bases at V and 5 bases at J; junction bases unmatched: 6. The CDR3 sequence: CASSSGQGSDEQYF. DNA of the CDR3: TGCGCCAGCAGCTCCGGACAGGGGTCGGACGAGCAGTACTTC.

In this sample, this clonotype turned up a few times. The V gene is TRBV10-3, the J gene TRBJ1-6; D possibly corresponds to TRBD1 (6 bases). Germline CDR1 is ENHRY and CDR2 is SYGVKD. The CDR3 loop spans 14 amino acids. The germline V and J ends were trimmed by 2 bases and 4 bases, with 6 bases remaining between them. The CDR3 sequence: CAISEGQYNSPLHF. The CDR3 DNA reads TGTGCCATCAGTGAGGGACAGTATAATTCACCCCTCCACTTT.

The chain carries TRBV14 and TRBJ2-1; D ambiguous. The germline V and J ends were trimmed by 5 bases and 0 bases, with 8 bases remaining between them. CDR1 is SGHDN and CDR2 is FVKESK in the germline V gene. CDR3 length equals 14 residues. The CDR3: CASSALDSYNEQFF. The CDR3 DNA reads TGTGCCAGCAGCGCCCTCGACTCCTACAATGAGCAGTTCTTC.

This clonotype was seen at least ten times. The chain recombines TRBV12-3 or TRBV12-4 with TRBJ2-3; D is ambiguous. The CDR3 covers 13 residues. V was cut by 5 bases and J by 0 bases, with 6 bases left in between. CDR3: CASSLISTDTQYF. The CDR3 nucleotides read TGTGCCAGCAGTCTGATTAGCACAGATACGCAGTATTTT.

This clonotype has at least ten counts. The chain recombines TRBV12-3 or TRBV12-4 with TRBJ2-7, with 10 bases fitting TRBD1. The CDR3 consists of 13 residues. The V and J ends lost 4 bases and 4 bases, in that order; junction bases with no gene match: 1. The CDR3: CASSWDRGYEQYF. DNA for the CDR3: TGTGCCAGCAGTTGGGACAGGGGTTACGAGCAGTACTTC.

This clonotype was seen many times. CDR3 nucleotide sequence: TGCGCCAGCAGCCAAGATATGGGGGGGACTACTCACAACACTGAAGCTTTCTTT. It is translated as CASSQDMGGTTHNTEAFF. V and J are TRBV4-3 and TRBJ1-1; possible D gene TRBD1, 5 bases. The CDR3 extends over 18 amino acids. V dropped 0 bases and J dropped 2 bases, with 19 bases sitting between them. Germline CDR1 LGHNA, CDR2 YSLEER.

The chain uses TRBV5-1 and TRBJ2-3; 11 bases are shared with TRBD2. Germline V gene lookup returns CDR1 SGHRS and CDR2 YFSETQ. With V trimmed by 0 bases and J by 0 bases, 3 bases remained unmatched. This CDR3 region has 17 residues. The CDR3 here is CASSLGGLAASTDTQYF. CDR3 in DNA: TGCGCCAGCAGCTTGGGGGGACTAGCGGCTAGCACAGATACGCAGTATTTT.

This clonotype has a count of ten or more. The chain carries TRBV7-2 and TRBJ2-3; D is uncertain. CDR3 length: 15 amino acids. Germline CDR1 and CDR2: SGHTA and FQGNSA. V was cut by 5 bases and J by 0 bases, with 12 bases left in between. The CDR3 sequence is CASSQPFGSTDTQYF. In nucleotides, the CDR3 is TGTGCCAGCAGCCAACCGTTTGGAAGCACAGATACGCAGTATTTT.

DNA of the CDR3: TGCAGCGTTGAAGGTTACAGGGGAGGAGATGGCTACACCTTC. This encodes CSVEGYRGGDGYTF. This chain joins TRBV29-1 and TRBJ1-2; 7 bases are a match to TRBD1. The CDR3 spans 14 residues. CDR1 SQVTM and CDR2 ANQGSEA come from the germline V gene. V lost 1 base and J lost 6; bases outside the gene matches: 8.

The table lists this clonotype with a few counts. The chain joins TRBV27 to TRBJ2-2, with TRBD1 as a possible D gene (5 bases). With 4 bases removed from V and 0 bases from J, the gap between germline ends came to 6 bases. CDR1 and CDR2 (germline): MNHEY, SMNVEV (reference sequence). The CDR3 has 14 residues. CDR3 sequence (DNA): TGTGCCAGCAGTTGGGGCGCGAACACCGGGGAGCTGTTTTTT. Its protein is CASSWGANTGELFF.

This clonotype was observed a few times. V gene TRBV4-3 combines with J gene TRBJ2-1, with D unclear. There are 18 residues in the CDR3. CDR1 is LGHNA and CDR2 is YSLEER in the germline V gene. Trimming shortened V by 0 bases and J by 0 bases, and 15 bases separated the two germline ends. As DNA, the CDR3 is TGCGCCAGCAGCCAAGATCCCAAAGACGACCTCTCCTACAATGAGCAGTTCTTC. As protein: CASSQDPKDDLSYNEQFF.

This clonotype was seen repeatedly, ten times or more. The chain employs TRBV7-2 and TRBJ2-1, with D perhaps being TRBD1 or TRBD2 (6 bases each). Trimming removed 4 bases at V and 9 bases at J, with 13 bases between. Germline V CDR1 and CDR2: SGHTA, FQGNSA. The CDR3 runs to 13 residues. This CDR3 reads CASSYWGALEQFF. The CDR3 coding sequence is TGTGCCAGCAGCTACTGGGGGGCGCTTGAGCAGTTCTTC.